A selection of T cell receptor beta chains follows, all from one sample in a study of blood T cells in healthy people across ages. Via MiXCR, TCRdb re-called the 5' RACE reads, giving one row per CDR3 protein. The repertoire holds about 1.4 million distinct CDR3 sequences, with 59% as singletons. The sequenced sample consisted of blood. These receptors originate from a man between 18 and 29 years old in good health. Each CDR3 is given with its conserved first and last residue. Each record gives: V gene, J gene, D gene, clone size, CDR3 DNA, CDR3 protein. The D gene is left open where the match is weak. Size values are once, few and many counts, or a class for expanded clones, and some rows have none.

TRBV6-5,TRBJ2-7,-,-,TGTGCCAGCAACCCCATTCGGGGGTACGAGCAGTACTTC,CASNPIRGYEQYF
TRBV3-1,TRBJ2-1,-,-,TGTGCCAGCCGGACTGGTTACAATGAGCAGTTCTTC,CASRTGYNEQFF
TRBV29-1,TRBJ2-1,TRBD2,few,TGCAGCGTTACGGGACTAGCCTACGGGGGGCAGTTCTTC,CSVTGLAYGGQFF
TRBV28,TRBJ1-2,TRBD1,-,TGTGCCAGCAGTTTAAGTCTGGGACAGGGAATCTATGGCTACACCTTC,CASSLSLGQGIYGYTF
TRBV10-3,TRBJ2-7,-,-,TGTGCCACCGGACGGGACACAGGGTCCCACGAGCAGTACTTC,CATGRDTGSHEQYF
TRBV4-1,TRBJ2-7,-,-,TGCGCCAGCAGCCATCAGACGGGGCGTTTAAATGAGCAGTACTTC,CASSHQTGRLNEQYF
TRBV7-6,TRBJ2-5,-,-,TGTGCCAGCAGCTTAGAGGCCCCGGGGGGCTCCTACAATGAGCAGTACTTC,CASSLEAPGGSYNEQYF
TRBV20-1,TRBJ2-7,-,many,TGCAGTGCTGGGATCAGTAACAGGGTTCCCTACGAGCAGTACTTC,CSAGISNRVPYEQYF
TRBV11-2,TRBJ2-3,-,-,TGTGCCAGCAGACCCACGGGGGTAGATACGCAGTATTTT,CASRPTGVDTQYF
TRBV5-1,TRBJ2-4,TRBD2,few,TGCGCCAGCAGCTTGGGGCTAGCGGGAGACCTACTAGCCAAAAACATTCAGTACTTC,CASSLGLAGDLLAKNIQYF
TRBV6-1,TRBJ1-2,-,-,TGTGCCAGCAGTGATTCGGGCAGGGACTATGGCTACACCTTC,CASSDSGRDYGYTF
TRBV11-2,TRBJ1-2,-,-,TGTGCCAGCAGCAAGACAGCCTCTAACTATGGCTACACCTTC,CASSKTASNYGYTF
TRBV7-2,TRBJ1-2,-,-,TGTGCCAGCAGCTTAGACGGGGTATTGGGGGGCTACACCTTC,CASSLDGVLGGYTF
TRBV6-1,TRBJ2-7,-,-,TGTGCCAGCAGTGAACTGGAGACAATTCAACTCTACGAGCAGTACTTC,CASSELETIQLYEQYF
TRBV6-2/TRBV6-3,TRBJ2-1,-,once,TGTGCCAGCAGTTTGTCCCACTTTGGCAATGAGCAGTTCTTC,CASSLSHFGNEQFF
TRBV12-3/TRBV12-4,TRBJ1-1,TRBD1,few,TGTGCCAGCAGTTTAGACTCGGGACAGGGGGGCACTGAAGCTTTCTTT,CASSLDSGQGGTEAFF
TRBV7-2,TRBJ2-5,TRBD2,few,TGTGCCAGCAGCTTAACGGGGGGTTATGAGACCCAGTACTTC,CASSLTGGYETQYF
TRBV7-2,TRBJ2-7,TRBD1,-,TGTGCCAGCAGCTTAGCCCCCCAGGGGGCCTACGAGCAGTACTTC,CASSLAPQGAYEQYF
TRBV7-9,TRBJ2-7,-,-,TGTGCCAGCAGCTTAGTGGCAGGGGACTTAGGGGAGCAGTACTTC,CASSLVAGDLGEQYF
TRBV20-1,TRBJ2-5,-,-,TGCAGTGCTAGTGAGGTGGGCCAGGGTGTCATTGGGACCCAGTACTTC,CSASEVGQGVIGTQYF
TRBV7-9,TRBJ1-1,TRBD1,-,TGTGCCAGCAGCTTAGATGATCGACAGGGAACTTTCTTT,CASSLDDRQGTFF
TRBV27,TRBJ1-2,-,-,TGTGCCAGCAGTTTAGGTTCGGGAGCTAACTATGGCTACACCTTC,CASSLGSGANYGYTF
TRBV5-1,TRBJ2-7,TRBD2,few,TGCGCCAGCAGCCCTGCGGGGGGCGATTTCGTCTACGAGCAGTACTTC,CASSPAGGDFVYEQYF
TRBV10-3,TRBJ2-1,TRBD1,few,TGTGCCATCAGTGAAGGGACAGGCAATGAGCAGTTCTTC,CAISEGTGNEQFF
TRBV20-1,TRBJ2-3,TRBD2,-,TGTAGTGCGACTAGCGGGGGGGCTAGCACAGATACGCAGTATTTT,CSATSGGASTDTQYF
TRBV2,TRBJ2-7,-,-,TGTGCCAGCAGGCCAGGGATAACTTTTTGGGTATACGAGCAGTACTTC,CASRPGITFWVYEQYF
TRBV6-5,TRBJ1-2,TRBD1,few,TGTGCCAGCAGTTACGGGACAGGCCTCTGGGATGGCTACACCTTC,CASSYGTGLWDGYTF
TRBV20-1,TRBJ2-7,-,-,TGCAGTGCTAGCAACAGGGACTACGAGCAGTACTTC,CSASNRDYEQYF
TRBV12-3/TRBV12-4,TRBJ1-5,-,few,TGTGCCAGCAGCAACCAAGGGGGCAATCAGCCCCAGCATTTT,CASSNQGGNQPQHF
TRBV2,TRBJ2-1,TRBD1,-,TGTGCCAGCAGTAACCGGGACAGGGTTGCGTCCTACAATGAGCAGTTCTTC,CASSNRDRVASYNEQFF
TRBV20-1,TRBJ2-1,-,-,TGCAGTGCTGCCCTCCAAAGACTGGGAGTCAATGAGCAGTTCTTC,CSAALQRLGVNEQFF
TRBV20-1,TRBJ2-7,-,-,TGCAGTGCTAGAGGCTCGACAAAGCAGTACTTC,CSARGSTKQYF
TRBV4-1,TRBJ1-6,-,-,TGCGCCAGCAGCTGCGCGGCGGGTGGGTCACCCCTCCACTTT,CASSCAAGGSPLHF
TRBV20-1,TRBJ1-3,-,-,TGCAGTGCTAGCATACAGGGCGACTCTGGAAACACCATATATTTT,CSASIQGDSGNTIYF
TRBV20-1,TRBJ2-5,-,-,TGCAGTGCTGTTAGACAAGAGACCCAGTACTTC,CSAVRQETQYF
TRBV6-2/TRBV6-3,TRBJ2-5,-,few,TGTGCCAGCAGTTATACAGGGACGGGAGAGACCCAGTACTTC,CASSYTGTGETQYF
TRBV20-1,TRBJ2-7,-,-,TGCAGTGCTAGAGACCTGTACGGGACCTCCTACAATGAGCAGTACTTC,CSARDLYGTSYNEQYF
TRBV2,TRBJ2-7,-,-,TGTGCCAGCAGGGGCAGTCCCCACTACGAGCAGTACTTC,CASRGSPHYEQYF
TRBV7-6,TRBJ1-4,-,few,TGTGCCAGCAGCTTATCATCCGGACCCGGAGAAAAACTGTTTTTT,CASSLSSGPGEKLFF
TRBV6-6,TRBJ2-5,TRBD2,-,TGTGCCAGCAGTTACGGGGGTGAAATAGCGGGGGTTGAGACCCAGTACTTC,CASSYGGEIAGVETQYF
TRBV6-5,TRBJ2-1,-,-,TGTGCCAGCAGTTACTTGGACTACACCAATGAGCAGTTCTTC,CASSYLDYTNEQFF
TRBV4-3,TRBJ1-4,-,-,TGCGCCAGCAGCCAAGATCTAGGGGACGGGGAAAAACTGTTTTTT,CASSQDLGDGEKLFF
TRBV3-1,TRBJ2-2,-,-,TGTGCCAGCAGCCAAAAATCCACCGGGGAGCTGTTTTTT,CASSQKSTGELFF
TRBV10-1,TRBJ2-3,-,-,TGCGCCAGCAGTGAATATCCCTTTGGGGAGCCTACAAAAAGTGATACGCAGTATTTT,CASSEYPFGEPTKSDTQYF
TRBV15,TRBJ2-7,TRBD2,-,TGTGCCACCAGCAATGGACTAGCGTCCTACGAGCAGTACTTC,CATSNGLASYEQYF
TRBV12-3/TRBV12-4,TRBJ2-3,-,-,TGTGCCAGCACCAAAGATACGCAGTATTTT,CASTKDTQYF